This T cell receptor beta chain was identified in a study of T cell changes during pregnancy in multiple sclerosis. Clones were read by immunoSEQ multiplex PCR, and TCRdb kept only the in-frame ones, dropping some. The sample holds 30,000 to 50,000 clones, 91% seen once. Germline V gives CDR1 MNHEY, CDR2 SMNVEV (reference sequence). V lost 7 bases to trimming and J lost 5 bases, with 14 bases between them. The CDR3 runs 13 residues. The rearrangement uses TRBV27 and TRBJ2-5; D not resolved. This receptor was identified in a female donor in good health, enrolled as a control in a pregnancy study. The starting material was CD4+ T cells from peripheral blood mononuclear cells, obtained in the third trimester of pregnancy. As DNA, the CDR3 is TGTGCCAGCATCAGTGACACCGACGAGACCCAGTACTTC. This translates into CASISDTDETQYF.